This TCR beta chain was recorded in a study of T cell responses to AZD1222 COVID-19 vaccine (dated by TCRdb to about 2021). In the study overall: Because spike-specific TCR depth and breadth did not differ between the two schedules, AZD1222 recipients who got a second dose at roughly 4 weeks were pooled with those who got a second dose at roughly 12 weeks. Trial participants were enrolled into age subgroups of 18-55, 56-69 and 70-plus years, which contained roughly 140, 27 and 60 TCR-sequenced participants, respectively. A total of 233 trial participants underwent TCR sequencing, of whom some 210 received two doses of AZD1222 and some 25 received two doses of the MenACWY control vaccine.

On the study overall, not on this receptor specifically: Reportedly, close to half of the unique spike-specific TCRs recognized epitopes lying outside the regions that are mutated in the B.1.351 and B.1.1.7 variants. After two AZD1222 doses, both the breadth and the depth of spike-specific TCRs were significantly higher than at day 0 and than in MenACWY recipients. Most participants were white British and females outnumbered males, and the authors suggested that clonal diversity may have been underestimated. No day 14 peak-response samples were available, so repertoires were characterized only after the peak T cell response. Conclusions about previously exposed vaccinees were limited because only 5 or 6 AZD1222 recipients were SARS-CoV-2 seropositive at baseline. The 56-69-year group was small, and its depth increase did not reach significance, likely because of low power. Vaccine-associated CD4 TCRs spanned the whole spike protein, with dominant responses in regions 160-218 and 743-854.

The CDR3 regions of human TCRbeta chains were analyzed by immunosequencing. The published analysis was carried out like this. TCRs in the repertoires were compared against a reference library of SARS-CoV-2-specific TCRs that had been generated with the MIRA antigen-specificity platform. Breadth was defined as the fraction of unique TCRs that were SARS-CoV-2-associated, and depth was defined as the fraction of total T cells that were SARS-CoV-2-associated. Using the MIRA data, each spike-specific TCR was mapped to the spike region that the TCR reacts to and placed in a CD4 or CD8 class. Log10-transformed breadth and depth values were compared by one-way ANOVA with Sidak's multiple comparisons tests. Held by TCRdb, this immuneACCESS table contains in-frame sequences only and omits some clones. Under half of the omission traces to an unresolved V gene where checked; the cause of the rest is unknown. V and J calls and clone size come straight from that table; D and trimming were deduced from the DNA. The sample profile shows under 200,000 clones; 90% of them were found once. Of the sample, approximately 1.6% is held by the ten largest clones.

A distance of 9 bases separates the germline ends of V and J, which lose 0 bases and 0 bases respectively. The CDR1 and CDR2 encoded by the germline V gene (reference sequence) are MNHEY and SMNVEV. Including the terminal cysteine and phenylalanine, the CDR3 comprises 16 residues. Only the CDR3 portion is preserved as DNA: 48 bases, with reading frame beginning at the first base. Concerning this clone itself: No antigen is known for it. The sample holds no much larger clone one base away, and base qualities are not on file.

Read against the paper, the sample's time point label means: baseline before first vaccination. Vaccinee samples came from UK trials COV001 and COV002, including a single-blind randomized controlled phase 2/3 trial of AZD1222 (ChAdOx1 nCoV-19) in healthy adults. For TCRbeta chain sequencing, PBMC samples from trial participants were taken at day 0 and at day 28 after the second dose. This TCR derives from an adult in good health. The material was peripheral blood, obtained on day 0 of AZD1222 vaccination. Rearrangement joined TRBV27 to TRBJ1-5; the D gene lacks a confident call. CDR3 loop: CASSLSGFYSNQPQHF. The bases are TGTGCCAGCAGTTTATCAGGGTTCTATAGCAATCAGCCCCAGCATTTT.